The entry that follows covers one TCR beta chain sequence. The table came from immunoSEQ multiplex PCR; TCRdb's copy has only in-frame clones and leaves some out. Of 190,000 or so clones listed, about 81% are singletons. This sample is part of a study of blood T cell repertoires in COVID-19. The sample taken for sequencing was peripheral blood. The source of this sequence is a woman aged 80 or over with COVID-19, enrolled during active disease.

DNA of the CDR3: TGTGCCAGCAGCTTAACAGGGACGAGCTCCTACGAGCAGTACTTC. Translated, it gives CASSLTGTSSYEQYF. The chain joins TRBV7-2 to TRBJ2-7; possible D gene TRBD1, 6 bases. V gave up 2 bases and J gave up 0 bases, with 11 bases separating them. CDR1 and CDR2 (germline): SGHTA, FQGNSA. The CDR3 length is 15 residues.